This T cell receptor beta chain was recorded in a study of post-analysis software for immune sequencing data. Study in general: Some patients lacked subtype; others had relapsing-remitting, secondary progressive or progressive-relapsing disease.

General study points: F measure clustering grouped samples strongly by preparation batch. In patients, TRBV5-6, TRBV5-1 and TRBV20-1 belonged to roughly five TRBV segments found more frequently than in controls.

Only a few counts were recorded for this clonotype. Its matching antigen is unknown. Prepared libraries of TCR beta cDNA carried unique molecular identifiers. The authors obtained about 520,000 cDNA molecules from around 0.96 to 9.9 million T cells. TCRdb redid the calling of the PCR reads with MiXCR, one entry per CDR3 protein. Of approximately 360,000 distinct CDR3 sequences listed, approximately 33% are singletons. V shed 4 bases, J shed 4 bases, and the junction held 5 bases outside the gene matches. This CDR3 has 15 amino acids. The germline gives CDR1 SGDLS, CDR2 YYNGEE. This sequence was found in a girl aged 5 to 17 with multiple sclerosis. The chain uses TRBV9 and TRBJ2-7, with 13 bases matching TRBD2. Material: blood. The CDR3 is CASSPWTSGGYEQYF. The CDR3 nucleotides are TGTGCCAGCAGCCCCTGGACTAGCGGGGGATACGAGCAGTACTTC.